Shown below are 29 T cell receptor beta chains from a single sample sequenced in a study of T cell responses to AZD1222 COVID-19 vaccine. Generated by immunoSEQ multiplex PCR, the TCRdb table keeps only in-frame clones and is missing some. The sample holds 60,000 to 75,000 clones, 85% to 90% seen once. The sequencing used peripheral blood, collected on day 0 of AZD1222 vaccination. Receptor source: an adult in good health.

The chain uses TRBV14 and TRBJ2-7; 9 bases match TRBD1. CDR1 is SGHDN and CDR2 is FVKESK in the germline V gene. V was pared by 8 bases and J by 5 bases, with 13 bases of the junction left unmatched. The CDR3 totals 15 residues. Here the CDR3 DNA reads TGTGCCAGCCGCAATTCCGGGACAGGGCAACACGAGCAGTACTTC. This encodes CASRNSGTGQHEQYF.

This clone was counted a few times. The chain combines TRBV2 with TRBJ1-6; D is unclear. V was pared by 2 bases and J by 2 bases, with 13 bases between. The CDR3 is 17 amino acids. Germline CDR1 is SNHLY and CDR2 is FYNNEI. The CDR3: CASSELLQHAYNSPLHF. CDR3 nucleotides: TGTGCCAGCAGTGAACTCCTCCAGCATGCCTATAATTCACCCCTCCACTTT.

V gene TRBV19 combines with J gene TRBJ2-1; D possibly corresponds to TRBD1 (6 bases). Deletions cut 0 bases from V and 0 bases from J, with 9 bases between. The CDR3 sequence is 16 residues long. Germline V gene data show CDR1 as LNHDA and CDR2 as SQIVND (reference sequence). The CDR3 DNA is TGTGCCAGTAGTATAGATCAGGGGCGCTCCTACAATGAGCAGTTCTTC. Translation: CASSIDQGRSYNEQFF. Using reference TRBV19 and TRBJ2-1 for the parts outside the CDR3, the full variable domain is DGGITQSPKYLFRKEGQNVTLSCEQNLNHDAMYWYRQDPGQGLRLIYYSQIVNDFQKGDIAEGYSVSREKKESFPLTVTSAQKNPTAFYLCASSIDQGRSYNEQFFGPGTRLTVL.

The rearrangement links TRBV7-9 to TRBJ2-1; TRBD2 matches at 11 bases. This CDR3 comprises 15 residues. J was trimmed by 8 bases and V by 5 bases; bases with no gene match: 8. The germline gives CDR1 SEHNR, CDR2 FQNEAQ (reference sequence). The CDR3 sequence: CASSTLAGARDEQFF. In nucleotides, the CDR3 is TGTGCCAGCAGCACACTAGCGGGGGCCAGGGATGAGCAGTTCTTC.

This chain joins TRBV11-2 and TRBJ2-5, with 9 bases aligning to TRBD2. Germline V gene sequence: CDR1 SGHAT, CDR2 FQNNGV. V shed 6 bases, J shed 1 base, and the junction held 6 bases outside the gene matches. This CDR3 has 15 residues. CDR3 nucleotides: TGTGCCAGCAGGAGAGCGGGGGGTCCCCAAGAGACCCAGTACTTC. Amino acid sequence: CASRRAGGPQETQYF.

V gene TRBV5-1 combines with J gene TRBJ2-1; D is uncertain. Trimming took 0 bases from V and 8 from J, leaving 9 bases between them. Germline loops: CDR1 SGHRS, CDR2 YFSETQ. The CDR3 totals 13 residues. Written as DNA, the CDR3 is TGCGCCAGCAGCTTGGTTAGCTGGGATGAGCAGTTCTTC. Translated: CASSLVSWDEQFF.

The rearrangement joins TRBV27 to TRBJ2-7; TRBD1 matches 7 bases. Germline loops: CDR1 MNHEY, CDR2 SMNVEV (reference sequence). The CDR3 spans 17 residues. The V gene end was trimmed by 1 base and the J gene end by 2 bases; junction bases not matched to a gene: 11. DNA of the CDR3: TGTGCCAGCAGTTTATTTCCCGGGACAGCCTCAGCCTACGAGCAGTACTTC. Translation: CASSLFPGTASAYEQYF.

This chain links TRBV16 with TRBJ2-3; D gene ambiguous. CDR1 and CDR2 from the germline V gene are KGHSY and FQNENV. V lost 4 bases to trimming and J lost 4 bases, with 9 bases between them. CDR3 length: 13 residues. CDR3 loop: CASSPTLPDTQYF. The CDR3 DNA sequence: TGTGCCAGCAGCCCCACTCTGCCAGATACGCAGTATTTT. Combining the CDR3 with reference TRBV16 and TRBJ2-3 gives the whole variable domain GEEVAQTPKHLVRGEGQKAKLYCAPIKGHSYVFWYQQVLKNEFKFLISFQNENVFDETGMPKERFSAKCLPNSPCSLEIQATKLEDSAVYFCASSPTLPDTQYFGPGTRLTVL.

The chain joins TRBV29-1 to TRBJ1-5; D possibly corresponds to TRBD1 (6 bases). This CDR3 spans 13 amino acids. Trimming removed 6 bases from V and 5 bases from J, with 14 bases in between. Germline CDR1 reads SQVTM; CDR2 reads ANQGSEA. DNA of the CDR3: TGCAGCGTGGGTACAGGGACTTATCAGCCCCAGCATTTT. It encodes CSVGTGTYQPQHF.

The V gene is TRBV6-1, the J gene TRBJ1-2; TRBD1 might be the D (5 bases). This CDR3 contains 14 residues. Deletions cut 2 bases from V and 8 bases from J, with 15 bases between. Germline values: CDR1 MNHNS, CDR2 SASEGT. The CDR3: CASSERGKSYGYTF. CDR3 coding DNA: TGTGCCAGCAGTGAAAGGGGAAAGAGTTACGGCTACACCTTC.

V usage is TRBV6-6 and J usage is TRBJ1-2; a possible D gene is TRBD1 (5 bases). Germline-derived CDR1 and CDR2 are MNHNY and SVGAGI (reference sequence). Between the trimmed V and J ends, which lost 6 bases and 4 bases, there was a span of 18 bases. CDR3 length: 15 residues. The CDR3 loop is CASRLSPTDSYGYTF. CDR3 sequence (DNA): TGTGCCAGCAGACTCTCCCCCACAGACAGCTATGGCTACACCTTC.

This clone was counted once. The CDR3 sequence is CSVRTGGRDGYTF. DNA for the CDR3: TGCAGCGTACGGACAGGGGGTAGGGATGGCTACACCTTC. This chain uses TRBV29-1 with TRBJ1-2; 10 bases match TRBD1. Germline CDR1 SQVTM, CDR2 ANQGSEA. This CDR3 comprises 13 residues. Losses at the gene ends were 6 bases for V and 6 bases for J; bases not matched to a gene: 7.

This sequence joins TRBV18 and TRBJ1-1; weak D call: TRBD1 (5 bases). Deletions cut 3 bases from V and 10 bases from J, with 21 bases between. The CDR3 is 15 residues long. Germline assignment: CDR1 KGHSH and CDR2 LQKENI. The CDR3 protein is CASSPREGTDHGAFF. CDR3 DNA sequence: TGTGCCAGCTCACCCCGGGAAGGGACCGACCATGGAGCTTTCTTT.

This clone was seen a single time. The chain combines TRBV7-3 with TRBJ2-2; the D gene is possibly TRBD2 (6 bases). Trimming cost V 2 bases and J 4 bases, with 11 bases left between them. The CDR3 length is 15 residues. In germline, CDR1 is SGHTA, CDR2 FQGTGA. The chain's CDR3 is CASSLVGGATGELFF. In DNA, the CDR3 is TGTGCCAGCAGCTTAGTCGGGGGAGCCACCGGGGAGCTGTTTTTT.

This chain links TRBV7-2 with TRBJ2-5, with TRBD2 identical over 12 bases. The CDR3 covers 16 residues. The junction had 10 bases not matched to a gene; V was cut back by 5 bases and J by 6 bases. Looked up from germline, CDR1 is SGHTA and CDR2 is FQGNSA. CDR3 nucleotide sequence: TGTGCCAGCAGCATAGGGGCTAGCGGGGGGGCTAAGACCCAGTACTTC. Translating gives CASSIGASGGAKTQYF. The complete variable domain, with remaining parts taken from reference TRBV7-2 and TRBJ2-5, reads GAGVSQSPSNKVTEKGKDVELRCDPISGHTALYWYRQSLGQGLEFLIYFQGNSAPDKSGLPSDRFSAERTGGSVSTLTIQRTQQEDSAVYLCASSIGASGGAKTQYFGPGTRLLVL.

V usage is TRBV2 and J usage is TRBJ1-2, with 9 bases identical to TRBD1. J gave up 2 bases and V 11 bases, and 6 bases lay outside the gene matches. The germline gives CDR1 SNHLY, CDR2 FYNNEI. The CDR3 totals 13 residues. This CDR3 is CAGGQGINYGYTF. CDR3 DNA sequence: TGTGCCGGGGGACAGGGAATAAACTATGGCTACACCTTC.

The genes are TRBV12-3 or TRBV12-4 and TRBJ1-5; D is uncertain. This CDR3 has 13 amino acids. The ends were cut back, 5 bases at V and 7 bases at J, with 12 bases in the middle. The CDR3 here is CASSHRTGQPQHF. The DNA for the CDR3 is TGTGCCAGCAGTCACCGCACCGGGCAGCCCCAGCATTTT.

The genes are TRBV5-6 and TRBJ2-3; no firm D call. This CDR3 region has 14 residues. Germline loops: CDR1 SGHDT, CDR2 YYEEEE. V lost 4 bases and J 4 bases, leaving 13 bases between the germline ends. The CDR3 sequence is CASSPRMPPDTQYF. In DNA, the CDR3 is TGTGCCAGCAGCCCCCGGATGCCCCCAGATACGCAGTATTTT. Supplemented by reference TRBV5-6 and TRBJ2-3, the full variable domain reads DAGVTQSPTHLIKTRGQQVTLRCSPKSGHDTVSWYQQALGQGPQFIFQYYEEEERQRGNFPDRFSGHQFPNYSSELNVNALLLGDSALYLCASSPRMPPDTQYFGPGTRLTVL.

This clone came up a few times. The CDR3: CASSLDGRPNTEAFF. The CDR3 DNA follows: TGCGCCAGCAGCTTGGATGGCCGACCGAACACTGAAGCTTTCTTT. This chain uses TRBV5-1 with TRBJ1-1, with D unresolved. The CDR3 loop spans 15 amino acids. V shed 0 bases and J shed 1 base, with 10 bases lying between them. From germline, CDR1 is SGHRS and CDR2 YFSETQ.

This clone was seen just once. The chain has TRBV7-2 and TRBJ1-3, with D maybe TRBD1 (5 bases). Germline CDR1 reads SGHTA; CDR2 reads FQGNSA. The CDR3 sequence is 13 residues long. With 5 bases removed from V and 7 bases from J, the gap between germline ends came to 12 bases. The CDR3 sequence: CASSQVAGNTIYF. CDR3 sequence (DNA): TGTGCCAGCAGCCAAGTAGCAGGGAACACCATATATTTT. Complete variable domain (other parts from reference TRBV7-2 and TRBJ1-3): GAGVSQSPSNKVTEKGKDVELRCDPISGHTALYWYRQSLGQGLEFLIYFQGNSAPDKSGLPSDRFSAERTGGSVSTLTIQRTQQEDSAVYLCASSQVAGNTIYFGEGSWLTVV.

The CDR3 DNA reads as TGTGCCATCAGCCCGGGACAGAGAAATTCACCCCTCCACTTT. It codes for CAISPGQRNSPLHF. The rearrangement uses TRBV10-3 and TRBJ1-6; 7 bases map to TRBD1. The germline V gene encodes CDR1 ENHRY and CDR2 SYGVKD. Trimming at V came to 6 bases and at J to 7 bases, leaving 6 bases not matched to a gene. The CDR3 loop spans 14 amino acids.

The DNA of the CDR3 is TGTGCCAGCAGTGAAGAACAGAACATAGGCGAGCAGTACTTC. Translation: CASSEEQNIGEQYF. V gene TRBV6-1 combines with J gene TRBJ2-7; D call uncertain. Germline loops: CDR1 MNHNS, CDR2 SASEGT. CDR3 size: 14 residues. The V end lost 1 base, the J end lost 6 bases, and 13 bases lay between the germline ends.

The chain recombines TRBV4-1 with TRBJ2-7; TRBD1 is a possible D gene (5 bases). Germline V CDR1 and CDR2: MGHRA, YSYEKL. CDR3 size: 14 residues. Trimming shortened V by 8 bases and J by 2 bases, and 16 bases separated the two germline ends. The CDR3: CASSAGSTPYEQYF. The CDR3 DNA reads as TGCGCCAGCTCGGCAGGGTCTACGCCCTACGAGCAGTACTTC.

CDR3: CASSFSGTGGERAFF. DNA of the CDR3: TGTGCCAGCAGCTTCTCCGGGACAGGGGGCGAAAGAGCTTTCTTT. The V and J genes are TRBV5-5 and TRBJ1-1, with 12 bases aligning to TRBD1. This CDR3 has 15 residues. Per germline, CDR1 SGHKS and CDR2 YYEKEE (reference sequence). V was clipped by 2 bases and J by 10 bases; unmatched bases: 9. Supplemented by reference TRBV5-5 and TRBJ1-1, the full variable domain reads DAGVTQSPTHLIKTRGQQVTLRCSPISGHKSVSWYQQVLGQGPQFIFQYYEKEERGRGNFPDRFSARQFPNYSSELNVNALLLGDSALYLCASSFSGTGGERAFFGQGTRLTVV.

The chain has TRBV11-2 and TRBJ2-6, with D tentatively TRBD2 (6 bases). CDR3 size: 16 residues. The germline V and J ends were trimmed by 7 bases and 1 base, with 14 bases remaining between them. Germline lookup yields CDR1 SGHAT and CDR2 FQNNGV. The CDR3 spells CASINPGRSGANVLTF. The CDR3 nucleotides are TGTGCCAGCATTAATCCGGGGAGGTCTGGGGCCAACGTCCTGACTTTC. The full variable domain, in which reference TRBV11-2 and TRBJ2-6 provide the parts outside the CDR3, is EAGVAQSPRYKIIEKRQSVAFWCNPISGHATLYWYQQILGQGPKLLIQFQNNGVVDDSQLPKDRFSAERLKGVDSTLKIQPAKLEDSAVYLCASINPGRSGANVLTFGAGSRLTVL.

This rearrangement joins TRBV5-1 to TRBJ1-2, with 9 bases identical to TRBD1. The CDR3 sequence is 15 residues long. Germline CDR1 reads SGHRS; CDR2 reads YFSETQ. Losses at the gene ends were 4 bases for V and 8 bases for J; bases not matched to a gene: 12. The CDR3 here is CASSTPGQGVNGYTF. The DNA of the CDR3 is TGCGCCAGCAGCACCCCGGGACAGGGAGTGAACGGCTACACCTTC.

The chain recombines TRBV5-6 with TRBJ2-5; TRBD2 agrees at 8 bases. The CDR3 contains 16 residues. Germline V gene data show CDR1 as SGHDT and CDR2 as YYEEEE. The V and J ends lost 2 bases and 1 base, in that order; junction bases with no gene match: 7. The CDR3 DNA reads TGTGCCAGCAGCTTCAATCGGGGGGGGCCCCAAGAGACCCAGTACTTC. Translating gives CASSFNRGGPQETQYF.

This chain links TRBV7-3 with TRBJ2-2; D is possibly TRBD1 (6 bases). Germline CDR1 SGHTA, CDR2 FQGTGA. The CDR3 has 15 amino acids. Trimming removed 1 base from V and 5 bases from J, with 11 bases in between. CDR3 sequence reads: CASSLNPQGTGELFF. The CDR3 DNA reads as TGTGCCAGCAGCTTAAATCCGCAGGGGACCGGGGAGCTGTTTTTT.

The chain joins TRBV19 to TRBJ2-1, with 7 bases matching TRBD2. Trimming removed 4 bases from V and 9 bases from J; junction bases left unmatched: 6. Germline V lookup: CDR1 LNHDA, CDR2 SQIVND (reference sequence). This CDR3 is 13 amino acids long. The CDR3 is CASSTTGGVEQFF. The CDR3 bases are TGTGCCAGTAGTACCACGGGGGGTGTTGAGCAGTTCTTC.